This is a list of T cell receptor beta chains from one sample in a study of T cells in Graves' hyperthyroidism and ophthalmopathy. TCRdb used MiXCR to reprocess the multiplex PCR reads, holding one entry per CDR3 protein. The sample holds around 500,000 distinct CDR3 sequences, roughly an eighth seen once. Sequencing was carried out using blood. The receptor set was obtained from a woman aged 18-29 years with Graves' hyperthyroidism. CDR3s include the opening cysteine and the closing phenylalanine or tryptophan. A D gene is named only where the DNA matches it firmly. A row's size may be missing; if present it is once, few, many or a size class.

clone size	V gene	D gene	J gene	CDR3 protein	CDR3 DNA
-	TRBV9	-	TRBJ1-1	CASSVVVSSQLEAFF	TGTGCCAGCAGCGTAGTAGTATCCAGCCAGCTAGAAGCTTTCTTT
few	TRBV7-6	TRBD1	TRBJ2-2	CASSADGTGGGTGELFF	TGTGCCAGCAGCGCTGACGGGACAGGGGGCGGCACCGGGGAGCTGTTTTTT
many	TRBV9	-	TRBJ1-1	CASSVDGGRDTEAFF	TGTGCCAGCAGCGTAGATGGGGGACGGGACACTGAAGCTTTCTTT
many	TRBV11-3	-	TRBJ1-1	CASSNNGETEAFF	TGTGCCAGCAGCAATAATGGGGAGACTGAAGCTTTCTTT
many	TRBV27	-	TRBJ1-1	CASSFGPYGTEAFF	TGTGCCAGCAGTTTCGGGCCGTATGGCACTGAAGCTTTCTTT
-	TRBV20-1	TRBD2	TRBJ2-1	CSARGAGVAYNEQFF	TGCAGTGCTAGAGGAGCGGGAGTTGCCTACAATGAGCAGTTCTTC
few	TRBV5-6	TRBD2	TRBJ2-1	CASSPGPGLGRNEQFF	TGTGCCAGCAGCCCCGGGCCGGGACTAGGTCGAAATGAGCAGTTCTTC
few	TRBV7-9	TRBD2	TRBJ2-7	CASSLLTPGGSRGDYEQYF	TGTGCCAGCAGCCTATTGACCCCAGGCGGGAGTCGAGGGGACTACGAGCAGTACTTC
-	TRBV12-3/TRBV12-4	TRBD1	TRBJ2-1	CASRPGQGRYNEQFF	TGTGCCAGCAGGCCGGGACAGGGGCGGTACAATGAGCAGTTCTTC
many	TRBV19	-	TRBJ2-1	CASSIVGMEQFF	TGTGCCAGTAGTATAGTGGGGATGGAGCAGTTCTTC
-	TRBV11-2	TRBD2	TRBJ2-3	CASSSPGLAASTDTQYF	TGTGCCAGCAGCTCCCCGGGACTAGCGGCTAGCACAGATACGCAGTATTTT
-	TRBV5-1	-	TRBJ1-2	CASSLRPDRLNYGYTF	TGCGCCAGCAGCTTAAGGCCCGACAGGCTAAACTATGGCTACACCTTC
-	TRBV19	TRBD1	TRBJ2-4	CASSRRTGDAKNIQYF	TGTGCCAGTAGTCGAAGGACAGGGGACGCCAAAAACATTCAGTACTTC
many	TRBV6-1	-	TRBJ2-5	CASSNDNGQETQYF	TGTGCCAGCAGTAACGACAATGGCCAAGAGACCCAGTACTTC
many	TRBV7-9	-	TRBJ2-1	CARGWLNEQFF	TGTGCCCGGGGATGGCTCAATGAGCAGTTCTTC
many	TRBV24-1	-	TRBJ1-5	CATSDVQEDSNQPQHF	TGTGCCACCAGTGATGTTCAGGAGGATAGCAATCAGCCCCAGCATTTT
-	TRBV5-6	-	TRBJ1-6	CASTLGRINSPLHF	TGTGCCAGCACCTTGGGACGGATAAATTCACCCCTCCACTTT
many	TRBV7-9	-	TRBJ2-1	CASSEEWDEQFF	TGTGCCAGCAGCGAAGAATGGGATGAGCAGTTCTTC
once	TRBV11-2	-	TRBJ2-5	CASSLYATGRETQYF	TGTGCCAGCAGCTTGTACGCGACAGGCCGAGAGACGCAGTACTTC
many	TRBV5-1	-	TRBJ2-3	CASSLAPRTTPDTQYF	TGCGCCAGCAGCTTGGCCCCGAGAACCACCCCAGATACGCAGTATTTT
-	TRBV28	TRBD1	TRBJ1-1	CASSLLRTGEAFF	TGTGCCAGCAGTTTATTGAGGACAGGCGAAGCTTTCTTT
-	TRBV9	TRBD2	TRBJ2-3	CASSFLSGKLDTQYF	TGTGCCAGCAGCTTCCTTAGCGGGAAATTAGATACGCAGTATTTT